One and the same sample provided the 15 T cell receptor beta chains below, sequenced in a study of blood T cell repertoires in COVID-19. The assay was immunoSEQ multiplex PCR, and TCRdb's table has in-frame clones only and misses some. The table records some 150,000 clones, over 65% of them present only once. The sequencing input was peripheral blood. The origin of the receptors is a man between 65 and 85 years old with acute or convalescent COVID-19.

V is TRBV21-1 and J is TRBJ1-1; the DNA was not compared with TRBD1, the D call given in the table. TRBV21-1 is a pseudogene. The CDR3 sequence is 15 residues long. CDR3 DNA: TGTGCCAGCAGCAAAAGCCGGGACACCTACACTGAAGCTTTCTTT. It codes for CASSKSRDTYTEAFF.

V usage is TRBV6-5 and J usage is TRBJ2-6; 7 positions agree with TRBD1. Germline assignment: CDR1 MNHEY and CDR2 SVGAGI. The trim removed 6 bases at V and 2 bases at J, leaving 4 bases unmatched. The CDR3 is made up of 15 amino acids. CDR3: CASRDTGAGANVLTF. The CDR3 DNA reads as TGTGCCAGCAGAGACACAGGGGCTGGGGCCAACGTCCTGACTTTC.

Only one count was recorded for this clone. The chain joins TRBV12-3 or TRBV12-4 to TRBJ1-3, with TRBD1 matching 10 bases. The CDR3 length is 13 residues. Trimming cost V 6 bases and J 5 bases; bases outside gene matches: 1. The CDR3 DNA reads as TGTGCCAGCAGGGGACAGGGGAGAAACACCATATATTTT. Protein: CASRGQGRNTIYF.

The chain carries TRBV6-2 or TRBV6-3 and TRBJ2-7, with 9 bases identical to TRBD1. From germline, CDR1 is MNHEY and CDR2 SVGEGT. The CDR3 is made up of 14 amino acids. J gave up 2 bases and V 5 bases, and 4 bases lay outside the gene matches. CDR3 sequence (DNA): TGTGCCAGCAGTGAGGACAGGGGACCCTACGAGCAGTACTTC. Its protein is CASSEDRGPYEQYF.

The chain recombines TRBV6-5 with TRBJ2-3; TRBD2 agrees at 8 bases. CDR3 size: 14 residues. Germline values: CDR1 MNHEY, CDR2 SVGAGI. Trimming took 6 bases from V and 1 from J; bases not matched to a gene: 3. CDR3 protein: CASRSGGGTDTQYF. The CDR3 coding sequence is TGTGCCAGCAGGAGCGGGGGCGGCACAGATACGCAGTATTTT.

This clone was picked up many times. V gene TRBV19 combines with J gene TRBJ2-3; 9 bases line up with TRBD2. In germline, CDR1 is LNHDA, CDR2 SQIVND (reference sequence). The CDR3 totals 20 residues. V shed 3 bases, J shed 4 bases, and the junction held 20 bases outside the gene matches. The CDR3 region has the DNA TGTGCCAGTAGTATGGAAATCGGACTAGCGTCCTCTACCGGGGCAGATACGCAGTATTTT. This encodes CASSMEIGLASSTGADTQYF.

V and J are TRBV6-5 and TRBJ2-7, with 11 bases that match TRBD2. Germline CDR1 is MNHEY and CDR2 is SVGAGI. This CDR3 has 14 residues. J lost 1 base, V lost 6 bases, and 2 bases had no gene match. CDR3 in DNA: TGTGCCAGCAGCGGGACTAGCGGATCCTACGAGCAGTACTTC. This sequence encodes CASSGTSGSYEQYF.

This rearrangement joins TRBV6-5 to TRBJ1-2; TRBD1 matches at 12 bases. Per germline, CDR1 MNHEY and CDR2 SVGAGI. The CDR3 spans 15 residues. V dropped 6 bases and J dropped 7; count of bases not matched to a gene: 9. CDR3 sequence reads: CASRIRDRGHGGYTF. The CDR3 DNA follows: TGTGCCAGCAGGATCCGGGACAGGGGGCATGGTGGCTACACCTTC.

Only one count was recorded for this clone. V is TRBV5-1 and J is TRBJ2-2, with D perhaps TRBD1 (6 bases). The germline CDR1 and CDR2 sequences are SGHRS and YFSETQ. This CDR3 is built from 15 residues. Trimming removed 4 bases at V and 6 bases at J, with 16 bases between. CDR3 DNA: TGCGCCAGCAGCCGGGCGGACAGTACTCCCGGGGAGCTGTTTTTT. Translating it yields CASSRADSTPGELFF.

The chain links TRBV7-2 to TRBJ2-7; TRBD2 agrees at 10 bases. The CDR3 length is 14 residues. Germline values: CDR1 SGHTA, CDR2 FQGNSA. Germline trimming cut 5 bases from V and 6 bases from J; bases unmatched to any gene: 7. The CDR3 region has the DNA TGTGCCAGCAGCCCAAGGCTAGCGGGAGCCGAGCAGTACTTC. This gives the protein CASSPRLAGAEQYF.

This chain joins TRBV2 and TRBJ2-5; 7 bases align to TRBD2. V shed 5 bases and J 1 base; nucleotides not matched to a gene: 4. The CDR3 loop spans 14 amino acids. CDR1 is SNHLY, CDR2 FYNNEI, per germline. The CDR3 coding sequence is TGTGCCAGCAGTTTGGGACTATCCCAAGAGACCCAGTACTTC. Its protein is CASSLGLSQETQYF.

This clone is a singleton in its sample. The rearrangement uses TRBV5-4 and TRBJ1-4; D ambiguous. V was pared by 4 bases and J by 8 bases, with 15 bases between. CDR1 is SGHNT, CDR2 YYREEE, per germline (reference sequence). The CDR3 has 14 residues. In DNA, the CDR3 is TGTGCCAGCAGCCCGAGGCCCCGCGCGGAAAAACTGTTTTTT. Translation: CASSPRPRAEKLFF.

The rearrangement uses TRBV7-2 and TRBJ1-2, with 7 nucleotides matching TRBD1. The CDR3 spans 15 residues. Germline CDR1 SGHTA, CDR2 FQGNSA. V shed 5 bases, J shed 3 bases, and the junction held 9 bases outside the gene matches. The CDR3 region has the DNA TGTGCCAGCAGCCCCTCGACAGGGTCCCACTATGGCTACACCTTC. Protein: CASSPSTGSHYGYTF.

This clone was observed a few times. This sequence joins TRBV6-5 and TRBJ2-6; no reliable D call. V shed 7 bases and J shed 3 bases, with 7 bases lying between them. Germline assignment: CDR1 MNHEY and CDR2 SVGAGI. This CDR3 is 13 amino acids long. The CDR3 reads CASMLGGANVLTF. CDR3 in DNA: TGTGCCAGCATGCTCGGTGGGGCCAACGTCCTGACTTTC.

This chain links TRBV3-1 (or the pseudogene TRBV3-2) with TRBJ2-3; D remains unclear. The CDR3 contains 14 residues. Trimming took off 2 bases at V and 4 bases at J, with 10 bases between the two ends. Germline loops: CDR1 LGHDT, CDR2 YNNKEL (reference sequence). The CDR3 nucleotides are TGTGCCAGCAGCCAACGGCGGCTAGCAGATACGCAGTATTTT. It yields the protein CASSQRRLADTQYF.